The T cell receptor beta chain described here comes from a study of neurological immune-mediated disorders. The time point here: longitudinal time-point 1 (baseline). Source material was 2 million unsorted PBMCs, stored at -80 °C in RNAlater. As for the cDNA, it was generated by 5'RACE with 10-nucleotide random UMIs. Each CDR3 protein gets one entry after TCRdb re-called the 5' RACE reads with MiXCR. Among 55,000 to 80,000 distinct CDR3 sequences listed, approximately 13% were seen once. Study-wide results and limits: Private repertoires in all groups were suggested by the finding that expanded clones across subjects shared no CDR3 amino acid sequences. Multiple sclerosis, the disease with the least TCR clonal expansion, fell below healthy controls, whereas HTLV-1-associated myelopathy showed the most.

V lost 6 bases, J lost 3 bases, and 11 bases lay in between. This CDR3 has 13 amino acids. The germline V gene encodes CDR1 MNHEY and CDR2 SMNVEV (reference sequence). Comments on this clonotype: What it binds is unknown.

The sample was PBMCs. This clonotype was obtained from a female donor with HTLV-1-associated myelopathy (HAM/TSP). The chain has TRBV27 and TRBJ1-2; D gene uncertain. The CDR3 reads CASSQGSYYGYTF. The CDR3 DNA is TGTGCCAGCAGCCAAGGTAGTTACTATGGCTACACCTTC.